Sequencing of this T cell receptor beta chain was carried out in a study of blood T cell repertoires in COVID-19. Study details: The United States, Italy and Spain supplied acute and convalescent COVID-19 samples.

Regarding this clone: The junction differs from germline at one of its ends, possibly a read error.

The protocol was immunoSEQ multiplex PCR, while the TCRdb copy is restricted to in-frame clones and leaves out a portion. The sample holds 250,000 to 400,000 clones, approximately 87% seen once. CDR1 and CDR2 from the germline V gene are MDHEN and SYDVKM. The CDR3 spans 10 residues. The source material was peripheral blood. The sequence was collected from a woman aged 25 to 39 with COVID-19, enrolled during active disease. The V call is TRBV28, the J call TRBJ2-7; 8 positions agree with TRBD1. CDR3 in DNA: TGTGCCAGCACCTCGGACAGGGCACATTTC. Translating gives CASTSDRAHF.